This TCR beta chain was observed in a study of blood T cells in healthy people across ages (dated by TCRdb to between 2015 and 2016). General notes on the study: In model experiments, template switching captured about one uniquely barcoded TCR beta cDNA molecule for every two T cells. Two additional independent replicas of 1 million unique cDNA reads from the same blood draw were analyzed for two donors (one aged 18 to 30 and one aged 80 or older). To avoid experimental bias, donors of different ages were spread randomly across the sequencing lanes. Using deep sequencing normalized with unique cDNA molecular identifiers, the study measured how TCR beta repertoire diversity changes with age. Donors were grouped into four age groups: young (average 16 years), middle-aged (39), aged (over 55) and long-lived (about 89). The study at large found these results: Observed TCR beta diversity per million T cells fell roughly linearly with age, and a significant reduction was already apparent by age roughly 40. Because profiling used bulk unsorted PBMCs, naive and antigen-experienced compartments could not be compared conclusively. Because the CMV infection status of the donors was unknown, age-related changes in expanded clonotypes may potentially have been confounded. Total diversity estimates from one million sequenced T cells were considered lower bounds and underestimates. Compared with the aged group, the long-lived group had more naive CD4+ T cells, fewer expanded clones and increased TCR diversity, a pattern suggesting age selection. There was a strong correlation between observed TCR beta diversity and the percentage of naive T cells measured by flow cytometry.

Notes on this clonotype: It has no known antigen specificity. One base away there is no much larger clone; base qualities are not given.

Preparation of the library involved 5' RACE. The listed sequencing device is Illumina HiSeq 2500. A second PCR of about 6 to 11 cycles was performed with a sample-barcoded 5' primer and a J-beta primer mix. Each TCR beta cDNA molecule received a unique molecular identifier from a template-switch 5' adaptor carrying 12 random nucleotides. At least 2.5 million CDR3-containing paired-end reads were obtained from each sample. The Mint cDNA synthesis kit, primed by a TRBC-specific oligonucleotide, was used to synthesize first-strand cDNA from all RNA. Following uracil-DNA glycosylase treatment, all cDNA underwent a first 18-cycle PCR with the universal primers M1SS and BC2_uni_R. In the authors' own workflow: Each sample was normalized by randomly selecting 1 million high-quality reads, each carrying a distinct molecular identifier. Instead of being binned into consensus sequences, reads that shared molecular identifiers were thrown out. MiTCR, set to a Q25 quality threshold and the strictest error-elimination algorithm, was used for CDR3 identification, clonotype clustering and error correction. A nonparametric unseen species model using Euler transformation provided a lower-bound estimate of total TCR beta diversity. The public reads were run again by TCRdb, first through fastp at Q25 and then through MiXCR, and only productive beta chains were kept. When rows share a CDR3 protein, they turn into one entry using the most common DNA and genes. V and J calls and clone size were set by TCRdb, not the authors. The sample table records 1.2 million to 1.5 million distinct CDR3 sequences; around 59% of these occur just once. The ten biggest clones cover 6.5% to 8.5% of the sample.

The donors were roughly 39 Caucasian individuals from Russia, aged roughly 6 to 95 years, who were systemically healthy. Roughly 9 milliliters of peripheral blood were drawn from each donor into EDTA-treated Vacutainer tubes. Ficoll-Paque density-gradient centrifugation was used to isolate PBMCs, with at least 7 million per sample. Trizol reagent was used to extract total RNA from PBMCs, with at least 5.5 micrograms per sample. For every donor, an aliquot of PBMCs went through flow cytometry to measure the percentages of naive CD45RAhigh/CD27high T cells. A distance of 17 bases separates the germline ends of V and J, which lose 2 bases and 7 bases respectively. The germline V gene specifies MRHNA as CDR1 and SNTAGT as CDR2. Its CDR3 holds 15 amino acids, cysteine through phenylalanine. The read is trimmed to its CDR3 DNA, 45 bases read in frame from base 1.

Sequences were obtained from blood. The chain is made from TRBV6-4 and TRBJ1-2; tentative D gene TRBD1, with 5 bases matching. The clonotype originates from a young man in good health. The DNA sequence follows: TGTGCCAGCAGTGACGGAAGGACAACACTCGGTGGCTACACCTTC. It specifies CASSDGRTTLGGYTF.